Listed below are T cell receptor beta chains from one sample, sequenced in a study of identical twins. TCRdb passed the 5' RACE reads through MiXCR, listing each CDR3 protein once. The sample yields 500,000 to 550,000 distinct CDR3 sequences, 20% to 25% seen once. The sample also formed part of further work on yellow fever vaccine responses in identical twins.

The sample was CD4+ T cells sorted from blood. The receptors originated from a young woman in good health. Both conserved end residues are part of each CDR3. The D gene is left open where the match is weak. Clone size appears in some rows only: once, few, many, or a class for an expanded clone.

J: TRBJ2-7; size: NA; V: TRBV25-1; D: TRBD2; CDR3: CASSASGRGGEQYF; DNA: TGTGCCAGCAGTGCTAGCGGGAGAGGGGGCGAGCAGTACTTC
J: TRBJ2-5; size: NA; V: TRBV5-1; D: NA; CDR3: CASSPKLGFETQYF; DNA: TGCGCCAGCAGTCCAAAGCTCGGTTTTGAGACCCAGTACTTC
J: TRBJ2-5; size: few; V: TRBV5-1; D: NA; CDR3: CASSLVRDGETQYF; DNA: TGCGCCAGCAGCTTGGTACGGGACGGGGAGACCCAGTACTTC
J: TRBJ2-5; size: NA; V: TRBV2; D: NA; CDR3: CASSERRLARETQYF; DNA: TGTGCCAGCAGTGAAAGGAGGCTAGCCAGGGAGACCCAGTACTTC
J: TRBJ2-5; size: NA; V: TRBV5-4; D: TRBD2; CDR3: CASSSRVAGGQETQYF; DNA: TGTGCCAGCAGCTCCAGGGTGGCGGGGGGTCAAGAGACCCAGTACTTC
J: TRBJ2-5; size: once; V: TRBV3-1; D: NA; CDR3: CASSQETVLSETQYF; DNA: TGTGCCAGCAGCCAAGAGACAGTTCTTTCAGAGACCCAGTACTTC
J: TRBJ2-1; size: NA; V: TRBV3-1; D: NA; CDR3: CASSQNLGGNEQFF; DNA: TGTGCCAGCAGCCAAAACTTGGGGGGCAATGAGCAGTTCTTC
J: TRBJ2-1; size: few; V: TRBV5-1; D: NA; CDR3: CASSSYIDSSYNEQFF; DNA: TGCGCCAGCAGCTCCTACATAGACAGCTCCTACAATGAGCAGTTCTTC
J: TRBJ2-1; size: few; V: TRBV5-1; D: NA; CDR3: CASSLDRLRGREQFF; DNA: TGCGCCAGCAGCTTGGACAGGCTCCGGGGTCGGGAGCAGTTCTTC
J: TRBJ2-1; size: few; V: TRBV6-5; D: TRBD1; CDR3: CASSYGDRLLGSYNEQFF; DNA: TGTGCCAGCAGTTACGGGGACAGGCTATTGGGTTCTTACAATGAGCAGTTCTTC
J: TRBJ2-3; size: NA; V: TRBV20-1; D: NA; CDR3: CSARIGGRNTDTQYF; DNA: TGCAGTGCTAGGATCGGCGGGCGTAACACAGATACGCAGTATTTT
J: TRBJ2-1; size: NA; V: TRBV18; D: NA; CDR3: CASSPKNQYNEQFF; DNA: TGTGCCAGCTCACCAAAGAATCAATACAATGAGCAGTTCTTC
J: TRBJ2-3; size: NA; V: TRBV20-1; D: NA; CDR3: CSARINTDTQYF; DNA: TGCAGTGCTAGAATAAACACAGATACGCAGTATTTT
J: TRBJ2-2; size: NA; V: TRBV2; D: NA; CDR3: CASREEKQRELFF; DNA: TGTGCCAGCAGGGAAGAGAAGCAACGGGAGCTGTTTTTT
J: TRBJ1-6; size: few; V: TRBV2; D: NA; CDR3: CASSIQGSLINSPLHF; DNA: TGTGCCAGCAGCATACAGGGTAGTCTTATAAATTCACCCCTCCACTTT
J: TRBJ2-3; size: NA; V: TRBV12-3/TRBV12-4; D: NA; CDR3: CASSPVGGAGSTDTQYF; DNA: TGTGCCAGCAGTCCCGTGGGGGGGGCGGGAAGCACAGATACGCAGTATTTT